These 21 T cell receptor beta chains came from one sample sequenced in a study of tumor-infiltrating lymphocytes in primary liver carcinoma. They got blood RNA out of unsorted whole blood and also pulled out germline DNA. TCR beta cDNA came from about 0.45 ug total RNA, primed with a constant-region primer. Libraries for TCR beta were built through three nested multiplex PCR rounds, which together made up a slightly modified ARM-PCR procedure. Amplification in the first two PCR rounds was performed using TRBV1-TRBV30 forward primers and a C-beta reverse primer for around 9 cycles each. A single record per CDR3 protein comes from TCRdb applying MiXCR to the multiplex PCR reads. Among about 330,000 distinct CDR3 sequences listed, less than 70% were seen once. The sequenced sample consisted of peripheral blood. The receptors were sampled from a man aged 35-49 years with primary liver carcinoma and hepatitis B virus infection.

The chain recombines TRBV12-3 or TRBV12-4 with TRBJ2-7; D gene ambiguous. The CDR3 has 14 amino acids. The V end lost 7 bases, the J end lost 5 bases, and 18 bases lay between the germline ends. The CDR3: CASTVRAANHEQYF. As DNA, the CDR3 is TGTGCCAGCACTGTCCGGGCCGCCAATCACGAGCAGTACTTC.

Comment on this clonotype: One end of the junction is discordant with germline, which a read error may explain. V is TRBV6-1 and J is TRBJ2-6; tentative D call: TRBD2 (6 bases). The CDR3 has 17 amino acids. Germline CDR1 reads MNHNS; CDR2 reads SASEGT. The CDR3 reads CATSGREENSGANILTF. The CDR3 coding sequence is TGTGCCACGTCCGGCAGGGAGGAGAACTCTGGGGCCAACATCCTGACTTTC.

With respect to this clonotype: The junction departs from the called germline gene at one end, perhaps through a read error. V gene TRBV12-3 or TRBV12-4 combines with J gene TRBJ2-2, with 11 bases aligning to TRBD2. CDR3 length equals 15 residues. The CDR3 loop is CTSTLGLAATGELFF. Here the CDR3 DNA reads TGTACCAGCACTCTGGGACTAGCGGCTACCGGGGAGCTGTTTTTT.

With regard to this clonotype: A much larger clone differs by one base, so this may be a read error. The rearrangement uses TRBV12-3 or TRBV12-4 and TRBJ2-1, with TRBD2 matching 11 bases. V trimming: 7 bases; J trimming: 10 bases; junction bases outside the gene matches: 9. The CDR3 is 14 amino acids. CDR3 DNA: TGTGCCAGCAAGTTAGCGGGAGGGCCTAGGGAGCAGTTCTTC. Its protein product is CASKLAGGPREQFF.

On this clonotype itself: The junction differs from germline at one of its ends, possibly a read error. The rearrangement joins TRBV11-2 to TRBJ2-1; the match to TRBD2 covers 8 bases. This CDR3 has 17 amino acids. Germline loops: CDR1 SGHAT, CDR2 FQNNGV. The CDR3 DNA sequence: TGTGCCAGCAGCTTAGTTGTTAGCGGGATCTCCTACAATGAGCAGTCCTTC. Its protein is CASSLVVSGISYNEQSF.

As for this clonotype: At one end, the junction sequence differs from germline, possibly due to a read error. V and J are TRBV6-5 and TRBJ2-7, with 14 bases matching TRBD2. The CDR3 contains 14 residues. Germline CDR1 reads MNHEY; CDR2 reads SVGAGI. As DNA, the CDR3 is TGTGTCAGCAGCTCTGGGACTAGCGGGAGAGGGCAGTACTTC. Translated, it gives CVSSSGTSGRGQYF.

This clonotype was seen ten or more times. V gene TRBV4-1 combines with J gene TRBJ2-3; the match to TRBD1 covers 7 bases. The CDR3 contains 16 residues. V lost 1 base and J lost 3; bases outside the gene matches: 7. The germline gives CDR1 MGHRA, CDR2 YSYEKL. This CDR3 reads CASSQVGRGQTDTQYF. The CDR3 DNA reads as TGCGCCAGCAGCCAAGTAGGAAGGGGACAGACAGATACGCAGTATTTT.

As regards this clonotype: This CDR3 fails to terminate in the conserved phenylalanine or tryptophan, so it likely reflects a read error. The V call is TRBV4-2, the J call TRBJ2-3; the D call may be TRBD1 or TRBD2 (5 bases each). This CDR3 spans 15 amino acids. In germline, CDR1 is LGHNA, CDR2 YNFKEQ. V was clipped by 4 bases and J by 0 bases, with 11 bases between them. Here the CDR3 DNA reads TGTGCCAGCAGCCCAACCGGGGCTAGCACAGATACGCAGTATTAT. Its protein product is CASSPTGASTDTQYY.

Details on this clonotype: One base away lies a much larger clone, so this may be a sequencing read error. CDR3 sequence reads: CANESGYGANVLTF. In DNA form, the CDR3 reads TGTGCCAACGAATCGGGGTACGGGGCCAACGTCCTGACTTTC. This chain connects TRBV6-2 or TRBV6-3 to TRBJ2-6; D perhaps matches TRBD2 (5 bases). This CDR3 comprises 14 residues. Deletions cut 10 bases from V and 4 bases from J, with 14 bases between. The germline V gene encodes CDR1 MNHEY and CDR2 SVGEGT.

This clonotype has a count of ten or more. V usage is TRBV4-1 and J usage is TRBJ2-7, with 12 bases identical to TRBD1. Germline CDR1 is MGHRA and CDR2 is YSYEKL. This CDR3 region has 15 residues. V gave up 3 bases and J gave up 5 bases; unmatched junction bases: 5. The CDR3 DNA reads as TGCGCCAGCAGCCATTCCGGGACAGGGGGCCACGAGCAGTACTTC. Translation: CASSHSGTGGHEQYF.

The gene calls are TRBV4-2 and TRBJ2-1; 8 bases match TRBD2. This CDR3 contains 15 residues. Germline assignment: CDR1 LGHNA and CDR2 YNFKEQ. Trimming took 1 base from V and 7 from J; bases not matched to a gene: 6. The CDR3 is CASSQGSSGINEQFF. The CDR3 DNA sequence: TGTGCCAGCAGCCAAGGGAGTAGCGGGATTAATGAGCAGTTCTTC.

This clonotype was found many times. This sequence joins TRBV10-2 and TRBJ1-5; D is ambiguous. V was cut by 4 bases and J by 0 bases, with 7 bases left in between. Germline loops: CDR1 WSHSY, CDR2 SAAADI. The CDR3 has 14 residues. CDR3 protein: CASSGTDSNQPQHF. The CDR3 nucleotides read TGCGCCAGCAGTGGTACAGATAGCAATCAGCCCCAGCATTTT.

This clonotype came up many times. V gene TRBV4-2 combines with J gene TRBJ2-3; D is uncertain. V was clipped by 1 base and J by 1 base, with 6 bases between them. This CDR3 is built from 14 residues. Germline V lookup: CDR1 LGHNA, CDR2 YNFKEQ. The CDR3 reads CASSQGGGTDTQYF. The CDR3 nucleotides read TGTGCCAGCAGCCAAGGAGGCGGCACAGATACGCAGTATTTT.

Points on this clonotype: At one end the junction does not follow the germline gene, possibly because of a read error. The rearrangement uses TRBV11-2 and TRBJ1-6, with 8 bases identical to TRBD1. This CDR3 spans 17 amino acids. Germline V gene data show CDR1 as SGHAT and CDR2 as FQNNGV. The CDR3 spells CAGSLDSDRVDNSALHF. DNA of the CDR3: TGTGCCGGCAGCTTAGACTCGGACAGGGTTGATAATTCAGCCCTCCACTTT.

This clonotype has just a few counts. As DNA, the CDR3 is TGTGCCTGGAGTGCTGGTGTAGCGGGAGGCCCAGATACGCAGTATTTT. Its protein product is CAWSAGVAGGPDTQYF. The V call is TRBV30, the J call TRBJ2-3, with 10 bases aligning to TRBD2. This CDR3 contains 16 residues. Germline lookup yields CDR1 GTSNPN and CDR2 SVGIG (reference sequence). V shed 1 base, J shed 4 bases, and the junction held 8 bases outside the gene matches.

CDR3 DNA sequence: TGTGCCAGCAGTTTAACTAACTATGGCTACACCTTC. Residues: CASSLTNYGYTF. V usage is TRBV28 and J usage is TRBJ1-2; D uncertain. The length of the CDR3 is 12 residues. The germline V and J ends were trimmed by 2 bases and 0 bases, with 1 base remaining between them. CDR1 is MDHEN, CDR2 SYDVKM, per germline.

The J gene is TRBJ1-1, the V gene TRBV11-1; TRBD1 is a possible D gene (6 bases). The germline gives CDR1 SGHAT, CDR2 FQDESV (reference sequence). The CDR3 loop spans 14 amino acids. Trimming cost V 5 bases and J 5 bases, with 15 bases left between them. The CDR3 loop is CASSTGQPGTEAFF. CDR3 coding DNA: TGTGCCAGCAGCACCGGACAGCCGGGGACTGAAGCTTTCTTT.

As for this clonotype: One end of the junction fails to match germline, which may point to a read error. The J gene is TRBJ1-1, the V gene TRBV12-3 or TRBV12-4, with D perhaps TRBD1 (5 bases). The CDR3 is 13 residues long. The CDR3 coding sequence is TGTGCCAGCAGTTTATGGACAACCACTGAAGCTTTCTTC. Residues: CASSLWTTTEAFF.

Ten or more counts support this clonotype. The V call is TRBV12-3 or TRBV12-4, the J call TRBJ2-2, with 13 bases fitting TRBD2. V trimming: 6 bases; J trimming: 4 bases; junction bases outside the gene matches: 5. CDR3 length: 16 residues. The CDR3 sequence: CASSSGLAGSTGELFF. The CDR3 DNA reads TGTGCCAGCAGCTCGGGACTAGCGGGAAGCACCGGGGAGCTGTTTTTT.

About this clonotype: Compared with germline, one end of the junction differs, possibly owing to a read error. This chain joins TRBV11-2 and TRBJ2-2; the D gene is possibly TRBD2 (5 bases). Germline V gives CDR1 SGHAT, CDR2 FQNNGV. CDR3 length: 17 residues. The CDR3: CASSLVVSSANSGEPFF. The CDR3 DNA is TGTGCCAGCAGCTTAGTGGTTAGTTCCGCGAACTCCGGGGAGCCGTTTTTT.

Concerning this clonotype: The junction shows a germline mismatch at one end, possibly a read error. This rearrangement joins TRBV30 to TRBJ1-2; D not certain. Germline CDR1 is GTSNPN and CDR2 is SVGIG (reference sequence). CDR3 length: 11 residues. The CDR3 protein is CAGSVFPGYTF. Here the CDR3 DNA reads TGTGCCGGGAGTGTCTTCCCCGGCTACACCTTC.